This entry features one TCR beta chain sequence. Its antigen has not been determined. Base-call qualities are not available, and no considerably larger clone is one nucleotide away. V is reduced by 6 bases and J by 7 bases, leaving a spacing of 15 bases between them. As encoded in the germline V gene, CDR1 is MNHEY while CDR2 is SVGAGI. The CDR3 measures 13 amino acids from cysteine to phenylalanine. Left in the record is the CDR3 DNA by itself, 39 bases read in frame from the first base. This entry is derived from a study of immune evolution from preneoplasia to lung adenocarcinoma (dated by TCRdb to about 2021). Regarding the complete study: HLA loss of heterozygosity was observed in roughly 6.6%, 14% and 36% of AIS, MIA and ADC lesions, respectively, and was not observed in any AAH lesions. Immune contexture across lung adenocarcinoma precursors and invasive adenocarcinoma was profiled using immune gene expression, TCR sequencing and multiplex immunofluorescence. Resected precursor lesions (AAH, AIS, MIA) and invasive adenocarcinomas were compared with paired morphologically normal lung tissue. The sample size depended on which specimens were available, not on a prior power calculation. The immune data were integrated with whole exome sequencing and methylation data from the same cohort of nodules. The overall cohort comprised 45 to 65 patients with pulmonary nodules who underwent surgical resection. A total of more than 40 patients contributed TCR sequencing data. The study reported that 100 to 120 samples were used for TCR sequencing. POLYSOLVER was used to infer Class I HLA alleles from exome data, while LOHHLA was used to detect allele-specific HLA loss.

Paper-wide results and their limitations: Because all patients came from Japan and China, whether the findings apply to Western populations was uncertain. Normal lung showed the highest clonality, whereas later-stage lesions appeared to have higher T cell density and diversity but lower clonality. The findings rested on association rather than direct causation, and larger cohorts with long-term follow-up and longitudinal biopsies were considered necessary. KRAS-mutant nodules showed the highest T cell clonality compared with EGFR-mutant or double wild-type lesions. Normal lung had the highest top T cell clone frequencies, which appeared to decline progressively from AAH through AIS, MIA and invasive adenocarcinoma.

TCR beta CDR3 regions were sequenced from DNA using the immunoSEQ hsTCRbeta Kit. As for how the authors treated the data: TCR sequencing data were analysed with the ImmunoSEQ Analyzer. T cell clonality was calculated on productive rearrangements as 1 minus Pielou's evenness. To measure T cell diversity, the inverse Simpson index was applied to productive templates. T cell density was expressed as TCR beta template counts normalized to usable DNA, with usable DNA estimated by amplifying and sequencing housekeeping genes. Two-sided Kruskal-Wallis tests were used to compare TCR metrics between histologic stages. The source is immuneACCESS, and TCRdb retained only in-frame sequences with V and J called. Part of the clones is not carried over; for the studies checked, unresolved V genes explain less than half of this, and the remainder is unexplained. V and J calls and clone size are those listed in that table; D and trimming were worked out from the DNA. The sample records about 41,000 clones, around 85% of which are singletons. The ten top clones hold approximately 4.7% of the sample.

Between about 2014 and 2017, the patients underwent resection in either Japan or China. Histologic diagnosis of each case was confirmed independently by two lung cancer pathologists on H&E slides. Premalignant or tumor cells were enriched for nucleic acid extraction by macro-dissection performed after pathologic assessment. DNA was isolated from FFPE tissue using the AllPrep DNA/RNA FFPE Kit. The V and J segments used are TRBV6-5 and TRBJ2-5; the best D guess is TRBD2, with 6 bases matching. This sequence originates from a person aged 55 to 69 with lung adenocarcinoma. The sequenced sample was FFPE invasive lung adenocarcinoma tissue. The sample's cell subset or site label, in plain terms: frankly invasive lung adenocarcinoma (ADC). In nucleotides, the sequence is TGTGCCAGCAGCAGCCCTAGCGTCGGGACCCAGTACTTC. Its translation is CASSSPSVGTQYF.